The rows below give T cell receptor beta chains drawn from one sample of a study of cytomegalovirus exposure and HLA in healthy donors. Sequencing used immunoSEQ multiplex PCR; TCRdb keeps in-frame clones, though not all of them. Here the sample spans about 120,000 clones, roughly 70% being singletons. Sample: PBMCs. Every receptor here comes from a woman aged 40-49 years in good health and CMV-seropositive. Both conserved end residues are part of each CDR3. D genes are given only for firm matches. Clone size is given for some rows only: seen once, a few or many times, or a class if the clone is expanded.

v_call	clone_size	j_call	d_call	cdr3_aa	cdr3_nt
TRBV4-3	-	TRBJ2-7	TRBD1	CASSQGVDRISYEQYF	TGCGCCAGCAGCCAGGGGGTGGACAGGATCTCCTACGAGCAGTACTTC
TRBV7-8	-	TRBJ2-7	TRBD2	CASDFGTSGRLAYEQYF	TGTGCCAGCGACTTTGGGACTAGCGGGAGGCTTGCCTACGAGCAGTACTTC
TRBV4-1	few	TRBJ1-4	TRBD1	CASSRTGEWIEKLFF	TGCGCCAGCAGCCGAACAGGGGAATGGATTGAAAAACTGTTTTTT
TRBV5-6	-	TRBJ2-2	-	CASSLGGPTNTGELFF	TGTGCCAGCAGCTTGGGGGGGCCCACGAACACCGGGGAGCTGTTTTTT
TRBV7-9	-	TRBJ2-1	-	CASSFGLHGNEQFF	TGTGCCAGCAGCTTTGGACTCCACGGCAATGAGCAGTTCTTC
TRBV19	few	TRBJ2-7	-	CASSIGQSYEQYF	TGTGCCAGTAGTATAGGGCAGTCCTACGAGCAGTACTTC
TRBV10-3	-	TRBJ2-7	-	CAISDRASEQYF	TGTGCCATCAGTGACAGGGCTAGCGAGCAGTACTTC
TRBV15	-	TRBJ1-2	-	CATSREWGGQDNYGYTF	TGTGCCACCAGCAGAGAATGGGGGGGGCAGGATAACTATGGCTACACCTTC
TRBV2	-	TRBJ1-5	TRBD1	CASQWDRVGNQPQHF	TGTGCCAGCCAATGGGACAGGGTTGGCAATCAGCCCCAGCATTTT
TRBV5-5	-	TRBJ2-6	-	CASSLVVSGANVLTF	TGTGCCAGCAGCTTGGTCGTCTCTGGGGCCAACGTCCTGACTTTC
TRBV10-2	-	TRBJ1-3	-	CASSEIPAGPGNTIYF	TGCGCCAGCAGTGAAATCCCCGCGGGGCCTGGAAACACCATATATTTT
TRBV6-1	few	TRBJ1-1	-	CASRPGTTNTEAFF	TGTGCCAGCAGACCCGGGACAACGAACACTGAAGCTTTCTTT
TRBV4-3	-	TRBJ1-2	-	CASSQDTANYGYTF	TGCGCCAGCAGCCAAGACACAGCTAACTATGGCTACACCTTC
TRBV5-1	-	TRBJ2-5	TRBD1	CASSLSQGDRETQYF	TGCGCCAGCAGCTTGTCTCAGGGGGATAGAGAGACCCAGTACTTC
TRBV6-5	-	TRBJ2-1	-	CASSYGHGNLNEQFF	TGTGCCAGCAGTTACGGGCACGGAAACTTAAATGAGCAGTTCTTC
TRBV29-1	-	TRBJ1-1	-	CSAERSQGETEAFF	TGCAGCGCCGAACGTTCCCAGGGCGAAACTGAAGCTTTCTTT
TRBV7-9	-	TRBJ1-1	-	CASSLAQGIGTEAFF	TGTGCCAGCAGCTTAGCACAGGGAATAGGCACTGAAGCTTTCTTT
TRBV6-1	-	TRBJ1-3	TRBD1	CASGAGQAMGTIYF	TGTGCCAGCGGTGCGGGACAGGCGATGGGGACCATATATTTT
TRBV6-1	few	TRBJ2-7	TRBD1	CASLRTGLYEQYF	TGTGCCAGCCTTCGGACAGGATTGTACGAGCAGTACTTC
TRBV9	-	TRBJ2-1	TRBD1	CASSPAARGINEQFF	TGTGCCAGCAGCCCCGCGGCCAGGGGGATCAATGAGCAGTTCTTC
TRBV30	-	TRBJ1-6	-	CAWSPIRANSPLHF	TGTGCCTGGAGTCCCATCAGGGCGAATTCACCCCTCCACTTT
TRBV10-1	-	TRBJ2-7	TRBD2	CASSPKLATTHEQYF	TGCGCCAGCAGTCCTAAACTAGCGACGACCCACGAGCAGTACTTC
TRBV27	-	TRBJ1-4	TRBD1	CASSPEGGRGYEKLFF	TGTGCCAGCAGCCCAGAAGGGGGCCGGGGTTACGAAAAACTGTTTTTT
TRBV7-9	few	TRBJ2-5	-	CASSKEIGGPRGTQYF	TGTGCCAGCAGCAAAGAAATCGGGGGGCCACGTGGGACCCAGTACTTC
TRBV2	few	TRBJ2-5	TRBD2	CASSFSGDQETQYF	TGTGCCAGCAGTTTCAGCGGGGACCAAGAGACCCAGTACTTC
TRBV7-8	-	TRBJ2-7	-	CASSPSYEQYF	TGTGCCAGCAGCCCATCCTACGAGCAGTACTTC
TRBV2	-	TRBJ1-2	-	CASSTDGEILDISGYTF	TGTGCCAGCAGTACAGACGGTGAGATTTTGGATATATCTGGCTACACCTTC
TRBV5-1	once	TRBJ2-6	TRBD1	CASSSQGANGANVLTF	TGCGCCAGCAGCTCACAGGGGGCAAATGGGGCCAACGTCCTGACTTTC
TRBV2	-	TRBJ2-1	TRBD2	CASSEVGTTRYNEQFF	TGTGCCAGCAGTGAGGTTGGGACTACCCGATACAATGAGCAGTTCTTC
TRBV30	-	TRBJ1-2	-	CAWLDITRDGYTF	TGTGCCTGGTTGGACATTACGCGAGATGGCTACACCTTC
TRBV6-4	-	TRBJ2-6	-	CASSEVNRGNSGANVLTF	TGTGCCAGCAGTGAGGTGAACAGAGGGAACTCTGGGGCCAACGTCCTGACTTTC
TRBV2	-	TRBJ2-2	TRBD2	CASSSSGRALTGELFF	TGTGCCAGCAGTTCTAGCGGGAGGGCCCTCACCGGGGAGCTGTTTTTT
TRBV7-6	-	TRBJ1-3	TRBD1	CASSRDRSSGNTIYF	TGTGCCAGCAGCCGGGACAGATCCTCTGGAAACACCATATATTTT
TRBV30	-	TRBJ2-6	-	CAWSGTMGGGNVLTF	TGTGCCTGGAGTGGGACAATGGGGGGTGGTAACGTCCTGACTTTC
TRBV6-5	-	TRBJ2-4	-	CASVGRGARNIQYF	TGTGCCAGCGTAGGCCGGGGTGCGCGGAACATTCAGTACTTC
TRBV4-2	-	TRBJ1-2	-	CASSHVTTTAPKTHYGYTF	TGTGCCAGCAGCCATGTGACCACGACAGCGCCAAAAACTCACTATGGCTACACCTTC
TRBV13	-	TRBJ2-5	-	CASSFLLQETQYF	TGTGCCAGCAGCTTTTTACTACAAGAGACCCAGTACTTC
TRBV19	-	TRBJ1-1	TRBD1	CASSIPNRGGTEAFF	TGTGCCAGTAGTATTCCCAACAGGGGGGGAACTGAAGCTTTCTTT
TRBV5-1	-	TRBJ1-1	TRBD1	CASSLDGTGGPTEAFF	TGCGCCAGCAGCTTGGACGGGACAGGGGGACCCACTGAAGCTTTCTTT
TRBV30	-	TRBJ1-5	-	CAWSTGWQPQHF	TGTGCCTGGAGTACAGGGTGGCAGCCCCAGCATTTT
TRBV2	-	TRBJ1-2	-	CASSDRESYGYTF	TGTGCCAGCAGTGACCGGGAGAGCTATGGCTACACCTTC
TRBV5-6	-	TRBJ1-3	-	CASSLAGGLSGNTIYF	TGTGCCAGCAGCTTGGCCGGGGGACTCTCTGGAAACACCATATATTTT
TRBV30	-	TRBJ2-4	TRBD2	CAWDLSGGKNIQYF	TGTGCCTGGGACCTAAGCGGGGGGAAGAACATTCAGTACTTC
TRBV30	-	TRBJ1-5	TRBD1	CAWSVQGNQPQHF	TGTGCCTGGAGTGTACAGGGGAATCAGCCCCAGCATTTT
TRBV10-1	-	TRBJ2-5	-	CASRVRTRREETQYF	TGCGCCAGCAGAGTAAGAACAAGACGGGAAGAGACCCAGTACTTC
TRBV5-1	-	TRBJ1-6	-	CASRHYNSPLHF	TGCGCCAGCAGACACTATAATTCACCCCTCCACTTT
TRBV6-5	-	TRBJ1-2	TRBD1	CASSRQGLANYGYTF	TGTGCCAGCAGTCGACAGGGACTCGCTAACTATGGCTACACCTTC
TRBV4-3	few	TRBJ1-1	-	CASSQDRYGNTEAFF	TGCGCCAGCAGCCAAGATCGGTACGGGAACACTGAAGCTTTCTTT
TRBV6-1	-	TRBJ2-3	TRBD1	CASSETGFFTDTQYF	TGTGCCAGCAGTGAGACAGGGTTTTTCACAGATACGCAGTATTTT
TRBV14	-	TRBJ2-5	-	CASSKGLIQETQYF	TGTGCCAGCAGCAAGGGACTGATACAAGAGACCCAGTACTTC
TRBV6-5	-	TRBJ2-3	TRBD2	CASGAGGTDTQYF	TGTGCCAGCGGAGCGGGGGGCACAGATACGCAGTATTTT
TRBV10-3	few	TRBJ1-1	TRBD1	CATGTGENTEAFF	TGTGCCACCGGGACAGGTGAGAATACTGAAGCTTTCTTT
TRBV30	-	TRBJ2-7	-	CAWSSLYEQYF	TGTGCCTGGAGCTCTCTCTACGAGCAGTACTTC